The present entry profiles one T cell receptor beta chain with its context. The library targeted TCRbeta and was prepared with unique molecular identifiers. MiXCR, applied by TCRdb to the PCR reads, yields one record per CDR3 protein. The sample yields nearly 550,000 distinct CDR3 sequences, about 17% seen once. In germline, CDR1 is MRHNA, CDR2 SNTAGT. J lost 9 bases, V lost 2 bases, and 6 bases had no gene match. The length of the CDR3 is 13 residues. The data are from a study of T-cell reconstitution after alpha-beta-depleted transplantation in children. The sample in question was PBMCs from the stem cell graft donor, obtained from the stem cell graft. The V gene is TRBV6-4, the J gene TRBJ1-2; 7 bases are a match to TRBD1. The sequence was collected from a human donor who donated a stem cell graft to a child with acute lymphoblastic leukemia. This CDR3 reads CASSDRRGLSYTF. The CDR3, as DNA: TGTGCCAGCAGTGACCGGAGGGGGCTGAGCTACACCTTC.